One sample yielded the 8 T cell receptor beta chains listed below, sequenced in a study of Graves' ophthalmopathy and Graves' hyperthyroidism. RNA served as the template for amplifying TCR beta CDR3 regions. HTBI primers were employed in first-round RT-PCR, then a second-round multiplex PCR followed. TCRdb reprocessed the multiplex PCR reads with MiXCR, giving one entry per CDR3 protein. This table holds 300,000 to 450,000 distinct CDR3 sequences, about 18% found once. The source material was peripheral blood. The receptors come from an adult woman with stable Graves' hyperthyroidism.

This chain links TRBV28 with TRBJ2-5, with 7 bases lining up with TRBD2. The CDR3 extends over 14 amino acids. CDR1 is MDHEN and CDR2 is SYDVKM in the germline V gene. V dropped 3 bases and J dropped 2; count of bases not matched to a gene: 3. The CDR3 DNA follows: TGTGCCAGCAGTTTTGGGGGAGGGCAAGAGACCCAGTACTTC. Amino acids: CASSFGGGQETQYF.

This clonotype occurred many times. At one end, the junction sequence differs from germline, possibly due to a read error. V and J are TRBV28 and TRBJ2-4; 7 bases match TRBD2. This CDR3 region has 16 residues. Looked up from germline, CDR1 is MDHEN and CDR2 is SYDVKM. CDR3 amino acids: CASSPTGGTGKSIQYF. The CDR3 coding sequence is TGTGCCAGCAGCCCAACGGGGGGAACCGGTAAAAGCATTCAGTACTTC.

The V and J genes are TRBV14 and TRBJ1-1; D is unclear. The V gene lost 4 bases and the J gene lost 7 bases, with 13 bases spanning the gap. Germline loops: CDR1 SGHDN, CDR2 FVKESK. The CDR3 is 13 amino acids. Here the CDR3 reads CASSRDVLDEAFF. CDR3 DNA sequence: TGTGCCAGCAGCCGCGACGTTCTAGATGAAGCTTTCTTT.

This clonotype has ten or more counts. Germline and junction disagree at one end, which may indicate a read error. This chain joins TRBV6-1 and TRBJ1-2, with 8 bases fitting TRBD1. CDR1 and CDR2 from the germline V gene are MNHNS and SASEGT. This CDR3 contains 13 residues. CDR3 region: CAGRGPANYGYTF. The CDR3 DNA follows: TGTGCCGGCAGGGGGCCGGCTAACTATGGCTACACCTTC.

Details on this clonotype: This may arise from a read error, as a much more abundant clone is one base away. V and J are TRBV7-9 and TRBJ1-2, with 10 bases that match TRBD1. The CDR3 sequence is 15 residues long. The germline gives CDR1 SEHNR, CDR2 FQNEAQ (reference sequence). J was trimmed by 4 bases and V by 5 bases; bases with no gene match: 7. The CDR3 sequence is CASSKSGQGSYGYTF. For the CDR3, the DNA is TGTGCCAGCAGCAAATCGGGACAGGGGTCCTATGGCTACACCTTC.

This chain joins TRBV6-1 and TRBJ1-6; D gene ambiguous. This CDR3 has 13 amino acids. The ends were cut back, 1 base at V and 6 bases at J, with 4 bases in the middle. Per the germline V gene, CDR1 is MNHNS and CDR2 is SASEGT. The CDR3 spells CASSEEINSPLHF. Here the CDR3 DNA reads TGTGCCAGCAGTGAAGAAATTAATTCACCCCTCCACTTT.

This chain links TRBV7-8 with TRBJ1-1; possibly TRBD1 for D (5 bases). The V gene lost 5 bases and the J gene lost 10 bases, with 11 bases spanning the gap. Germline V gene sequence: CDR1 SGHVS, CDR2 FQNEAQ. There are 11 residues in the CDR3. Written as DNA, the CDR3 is TGTGCCAGCAGCCCAGGGTGGGGAGCTTTCTTT. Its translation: CASSPGWGAFF.

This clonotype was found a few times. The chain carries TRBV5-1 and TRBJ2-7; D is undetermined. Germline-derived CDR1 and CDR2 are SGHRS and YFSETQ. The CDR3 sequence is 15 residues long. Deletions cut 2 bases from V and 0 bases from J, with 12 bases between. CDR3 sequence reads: CASSFEATHSYEQYF. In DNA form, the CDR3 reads TGCGCCAGCAGCTTTGAAGCGACCCACTCCTACGAGCAGTACTTC.